The 21 T cell receptor beta chains reported below all come from one sample, sequenced in a study of blood T cell repertoires in COVID-19. Using immunoSEQ multiplex PCR, the repertoire was profiled, and TCRdb retains in-frame clones only, with some absent. The data contain 400,000 to 550,000 clones, about 89% of them singletons. The sequencing sample was made of peripheral blood. The receptors here all came from a woman aged 30 to 39 with acute or convalescent COVID-19.

The rearrangement joins TRBV6-4 to TRBJ1-5; D not certain. The germline CDR1 and CDR2 sequences are MRHNA and SNTAGT. The CDR3 sequence is 14 residues long. The V end was cut by 4 bases, the J end by 7 bases, with 14 bases between. CDR3 bases: TGTGCCAGCAGTGTAGAGGCAAACTCCCAGCCCCAGCATTTT. Translation: CASSVEANSQPQHF.

The chain has TRBV2 and TRBJ2-7; the match to TRBD1 covers 7 bases. This CDR3 is 14 amino acids long. Germline assignment: CDR1 SNHLY and CDR2 FYNNEI. Trimming at V came to 7 bases and at J to 0 bases, leaving 6 bases not matched to a gene. The CDR3 sequence: CASIGTVVSYEQYF. CDR3 coding DNA: TGTGCCAGCATAGGGACAGTGGTCTCCTACGAGCAGTACTTC.

This chain links TRBV24-1 with TRBJ2-7; D is unclear. CDR1 KGHDR and CDR2 SFDVKD come from the germline V gene. The CDR3 consists of 13 residues. The V end was cut by 5 bases, the J end by 2 bases, with 9 bases between. The CDR3 here is CATSGGGAYEQYF. The DNA for the CDR3 is TGTGCCACCAGTGGTGGCGGAGCCTACGAGCAGTACTTC.

CDR3: CASGAGGNEQFF. CDR3 nucleotide sequence: TGTGCCAGCGGTGCAGGGGGCAATGAGCAGTTCTTC. V gene TRBV2 combines with J gene TRBJ2-1, with 7 nucleotides matching TRBD1. Germline trimming cut 8 bases from V and 6 bases from J; bases unmatched to any gene: 4. The CDR3 sequence is 12 residues long. Germline CDR1 is SNHLY and CDR2 is FYNNEI. The variable domain in full, completed from reference TRBV2 and TRBJ2-1, reads EPEVTQTPSHQVTQMGQEVILRCVPISNHLYFYWYRQILGQKVEFLVSFYNNEISEKSEIFDDQFSVERPDGSNFTLKIRSTKLEDSAMYFCASGAGGNEQFFGPGTRLTVL.

CDR3 loop: CATRTGTGSYEQYF. For the CDR3, the DNA is TGTGCCACCCGAACAGGGACAGGGTCTTACGAGCAGTACTTC. The rearrangement links TRBV11-1 to TRBJ2-7; 9 bases are shared with TRBD1. Per the germline V gene, CDR1 is SGHAT and CDR2 is FQDESV (reference sequence). With V trimmed by 10 bases and J by 4 bases, 11 bases remained unmatched. This CDR3 has 14 amino acids.

The J gene is TRBJ2-5, the V gene TRBV18, with 8 bases lining up with TRBD1. J was trimmed by 3 bases and V by 3 bases; bases with no gene match: 15. In germline, CDR1 is KGHSH, CDR2 LQKENI. This CDR3 is 18 amino acids long. The CDR3 region is CASSPPGSLLTGEETQYF. CDR3 DNA: TGTGCCAGCTCACCGCCCGGCTCACTACTGACAGGGGAAGAGACCCAGTACTTC.

The chain recombines TRBV3-1 (or the pseudogene TRBV3-2) with TRBJ1-1, with D uncertain. Germline-derived CDR1 and CDR2 are LGHDT and YNNKEL (reference sequence). The ends were cut back, 4 bases at V and 6 bases at J, with 12 bases in the middle. This CDR3 is 13 amino acids long. The CDR3 DNA reads TGTGCCAGCAGCCCCCTGTGGAGATCTGAAGCTTTCTTT. Translated: CASSPLWRSEAFF.

The chain carries TRBV6-5 and TRBJ1-6, with D uncertain. Germline CDR1 reads MNHEY; CDR2 reads SVGAGI. There are 13 residues in the CDR3. Trimming shortened V by 2 bases and J by 7 bases, and 6 bases separated the two germline ends. For the CDR3, the DNA is TGTGCCAGCAGTTACACAGTAAATTCACCCCTCCACTTT. This codes for CASSYTVNSPLHF.

As regards this clone: Distinct nucleotide sequences in the sample also encode this CDR3. V usage is TRBV19 and J usage is TRBJ1-3; D ambiguous. CDR3 size: 15 residues. With 3 bases removed from V and 1 base from J, the gap between germline ends came to 10 bases. Germline V CDR1 and CDR2: LNHDA, SQIVND (reference sequence). CDR3 loop: CASSIVPGSGNTIYF. The CDR3 region has the DNA TGTGCCAGTAGTATCGTTCCCGGGTCTGGAAACACCATATATTTT.

This chain uses TRBV28 with TRBJ2-7, with 7 bases fitting TRBD2. Looked up from germline, CDR1 is MDHEN and CDR2 is SYDVKM. The CDR3 covers 12 residues. V lost 8 bases to trimming and J lost 3 bases; unmatched junction nucleotides: 4. CDR3 loop: CASGTTYYEQYF. CDR3 nucleotide sequence: TGTGCCAGCGGGACTACCTACTACGAGCAGTACTTC.

V and J are TRBV4-1 and TRBJ1-1; 9 bases align to TRBD1. Germline V gene lookup returns CDR1 MGHRA and CDR2 YSYEKL. V lost 2 bases to trimming and J lost 4 bases; unmatched junction nucleotides: 8. The CDR3 extends over 16 amino acids. CDR3 in DNA: TGCGCCAGCAGCCAACTGCCAGGACAGGGGAGCACTGAAGCTTTCTTT. Protein: CASSQLPGQGSTEAFF.

This chain joins TRBV9 and TRBJ2-1, with TRBD1 identical over 9 bases. The CDR3 has 16 amino acids. The V segment lost 4 bases and the J segment 7 bases; nucleotides outside the gene matches: 12. The germline gives CDR1 SGDLS, CDR2 YYNGEE. The CDR3 bases are TGTGCCAGCAGCCACAGGGGGGGGACAGGGCCAAATGAGCAGTTCTTC. Its translation: CASSHRGGTGPNEQFF.

This clone occurred a few times. The V call is TRBV6-2 or TRBV6-3, the J call TRBJ2-1; TRBD1 agrees at 9 bases. J was trimmed by 4 bases and V by 6 bases; bases with no gene match: 7. The CDR3 runs to 15 residues. Germline values: CDR1 MNHEY, CDR2 SVGEGT. CDR3 residues: CASSPGQGWYNEQFF. CDR3 sequence (DNA): TGTGCCAGCAGCCCGGGACAGGGTTGGTACAATGAGCAGTTCTTC.

This chain joins TRBV5-1 and TRBJ2-7, with 7 bases lining up with TRBD1. The V and J ends lost 4 bases and 0 bases, in that order; junction bases with no gene match: 7. CDR1 SGHRS and CDR2 YFSETQ come from the germline V gene. The CDR3 has 15 residues. The CDR3 DNA is TGCGCCAGCAGCCCTCTGACAGGGCCCTCCTACGAGCAGTACTTC. Amino acids: CASSPLTGPSYEQYF.

The chain combines TRBV2 with TRBJ1-5, with D possibly TRBD1 on 6 matching bases. V was pared by 4 bases and J by 7 bases, with 14 bases between. CDR1 is SNHLY and CDR2 is FYNNEI in the germline V gene. The CDR3 has 14 residues. The CDR3 is CASSGTTGYQPQHF. CDR3 nucleotides: TGTGCCAGCAGTGGAACTACAGGGTACCAGCCCCAGCATTTT.

This clone showed up just a few times. V gene TRBV3-1 (or the pseudogene TRBV3-2) combines with J gene TRBJ1-2; D is possibly TRBD1 (5 bases). V lost 5 bases and J 3 bases, leaving 16 bases between the germline ends. The CDR3 length is 15 residues. The germline V gene encodes CDR1 LGHDT and CDR2 YNNKEL (reference sequence). The CDR3 DNA reads as TGTGCCAGCAGCGTCCTAGGGGTCCAACACTATGGCTACACCTTC. The encoded protein is CASSVLGVQHYGYTF.

The chain has TRBV5-4 and TRBJ2-7, with a weak D call TRBD1 (5 bases). V gave up 6 bases and J gave up 0 bases, with 13 bases separating them. The CDR3 contains 14 residues. Germline V gene sequence: CDR1 SGHNT, CDR2 YYREEE (reference sequence). CDR3 protein: CASNRMDNSYEQYF. The CDR3 region has the DNA TGTGCCAGCAACCGAATGGACAACTCCTACGAGCAGTACTTC.

The chain carries TRBV25-1 and TRBJ1-1; the D is unclear. Trimming cost V 4 bases and J 1 base, with 10 bases left between them. The CDR3 is made up of 14 amino acids. Germline V gene lookup returns CDR1 MGHDK and CDR2 SYGVNS. The CDR3 DNA is TGTGCCAGCAGTGTTGCAGGCAGGAACACTGAAGCTTTCTTT. Its protein product is CASSVAGRNTEAFF.

The CDR3 loop reads CATSDLPGRGGPLYF. In nucleotides, the CDR3 is TGTGCCACCAGTGATTTGCCTGGCAGGGGCGGACCTTTGTACTTC. The chain is built from TRBV24-1 and TRBJ2-7; a possible D gene is TRBD1 (6 bases). Germline-derived CDR1 and CDR2 are KGHDR and SFDVKD. V lost 0 bases and J lost 12, with 20 bases in between. CDR3 size: 15 residues.

This clone was recorded once. V usage is TRBV28 and J usage is TRBJ2-1; 7 positions agree with TRBD2. V lost 6 bases to trimming and J lost 5 bases; unmatched junction nucleotides: 16. From germline, CDR1 is MDHEN and CDR2 SYDVKM. This CDR3 is built from 17 residues. The CDR3: CASRTLAKGTWDNEQFF. The CDR3 nucleotides are TGTGCCAGCAGAACACTAGCGAAGGGCACTTGGGACAATGAGCAGTTCTTC.

The chain links TRBV6-5 to TRBJ1-3; D call uncertain. Germline CDR1 is MNHEY and CDR2 is SVGAGI. This CDR3 is built from 15 residues. Trimming cost V 8 bases and J 0 bases, with 14 bases left between them. The chain's CDR3 is CASSRGYPSGNTIYF. The CDR3 DNA is TGTGCCAGCTCAAGAGGGTATCCCTCTGGAAACACCATATATTTT.